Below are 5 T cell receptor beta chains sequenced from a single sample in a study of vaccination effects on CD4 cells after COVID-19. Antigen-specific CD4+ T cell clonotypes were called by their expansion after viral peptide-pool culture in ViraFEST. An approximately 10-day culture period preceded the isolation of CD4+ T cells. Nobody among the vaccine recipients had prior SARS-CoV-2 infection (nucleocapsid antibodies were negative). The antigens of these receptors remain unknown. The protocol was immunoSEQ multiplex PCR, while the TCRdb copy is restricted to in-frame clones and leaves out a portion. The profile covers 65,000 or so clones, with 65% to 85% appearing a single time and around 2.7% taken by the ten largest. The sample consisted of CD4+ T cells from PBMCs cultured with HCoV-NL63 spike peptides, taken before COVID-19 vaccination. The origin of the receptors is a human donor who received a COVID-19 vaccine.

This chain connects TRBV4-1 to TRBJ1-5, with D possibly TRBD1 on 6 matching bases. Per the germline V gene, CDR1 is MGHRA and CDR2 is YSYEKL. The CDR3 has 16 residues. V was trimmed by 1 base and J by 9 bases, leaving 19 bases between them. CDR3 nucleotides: TGCGCCAGCAGCCAAGGGGTGGCGCGGGGGCCCGGGCCCCAGCATTTT. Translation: CASSQGVARGPGPQHF.

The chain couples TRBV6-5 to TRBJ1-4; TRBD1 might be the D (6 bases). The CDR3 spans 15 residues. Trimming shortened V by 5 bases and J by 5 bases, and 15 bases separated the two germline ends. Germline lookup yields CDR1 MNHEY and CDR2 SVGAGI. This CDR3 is CASSHQGTLNEKLFF. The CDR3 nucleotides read TGTGCCAGCAGTCACCAGGGGACCCTGAATGAAAAACTGTTTTTT.

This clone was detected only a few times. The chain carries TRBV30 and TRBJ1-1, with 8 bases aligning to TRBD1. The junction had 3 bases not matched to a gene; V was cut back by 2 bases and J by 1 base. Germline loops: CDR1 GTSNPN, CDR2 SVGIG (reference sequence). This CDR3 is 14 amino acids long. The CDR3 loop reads CAWSPRGRNTEAFF. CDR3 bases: TGTGCCTGGAGTCCCAGGGGGCGGAACACTGAAGCTTTCTTT.

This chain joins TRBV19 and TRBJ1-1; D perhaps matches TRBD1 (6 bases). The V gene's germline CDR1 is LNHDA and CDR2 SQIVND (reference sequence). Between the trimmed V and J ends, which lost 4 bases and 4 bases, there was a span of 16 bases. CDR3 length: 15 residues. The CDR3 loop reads CASSKYKEGGTEAFF. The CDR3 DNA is TGTGCCAGTAGTAAATACAAGGAGGGGGGCACTGAAGCTTTCTTT.

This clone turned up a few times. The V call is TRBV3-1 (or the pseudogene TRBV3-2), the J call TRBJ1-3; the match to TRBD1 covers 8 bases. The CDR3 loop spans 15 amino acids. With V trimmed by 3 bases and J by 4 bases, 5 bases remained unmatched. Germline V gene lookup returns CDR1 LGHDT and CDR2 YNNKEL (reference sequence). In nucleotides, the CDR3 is TGTGCCAGCAGCCACTCAGACAGGGGAGGAAACACCATATATTTT. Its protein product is CASSHSDRGGNTIYF.